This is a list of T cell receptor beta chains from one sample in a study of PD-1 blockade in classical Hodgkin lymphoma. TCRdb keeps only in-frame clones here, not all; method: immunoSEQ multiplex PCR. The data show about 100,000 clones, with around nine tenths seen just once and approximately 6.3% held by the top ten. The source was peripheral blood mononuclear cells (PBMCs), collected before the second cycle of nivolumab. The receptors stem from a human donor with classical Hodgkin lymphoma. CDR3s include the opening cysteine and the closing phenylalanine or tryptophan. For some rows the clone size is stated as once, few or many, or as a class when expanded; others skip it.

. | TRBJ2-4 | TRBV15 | CATSRDAEVKNIQYF
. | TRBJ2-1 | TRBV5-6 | CASSLADVPPEQFF
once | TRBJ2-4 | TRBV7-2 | CASSVTEGTYTYF
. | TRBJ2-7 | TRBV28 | CASRGRTRAYEQYF
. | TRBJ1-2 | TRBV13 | CASSVPSGIGYGYTF
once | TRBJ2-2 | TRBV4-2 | CASRPPGQGRTGELFF
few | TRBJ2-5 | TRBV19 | CASSISQGQETQYF
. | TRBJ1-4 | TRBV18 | CASSPLAGREKLFF
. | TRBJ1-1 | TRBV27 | CASSSPMANTEAFF
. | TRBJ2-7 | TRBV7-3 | CASSLGPGSYEQYF
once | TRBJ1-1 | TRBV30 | CAWSSDIHTEAFF
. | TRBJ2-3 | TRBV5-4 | CASSLRSPGGDTQYF
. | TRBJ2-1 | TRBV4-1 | CASSQDYLAGGSLYNEQFF
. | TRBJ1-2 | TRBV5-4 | CASSLQGHYGYTF
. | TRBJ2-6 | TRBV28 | CASSLAGPGANVLTF
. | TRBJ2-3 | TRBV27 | CASSLGAGATVVGTDTQYF
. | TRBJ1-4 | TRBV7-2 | CASSLNPGSGKLFF
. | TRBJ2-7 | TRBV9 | CASSVSGGADEQYF
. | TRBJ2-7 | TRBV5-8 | CASSLVGPTTYEQYF
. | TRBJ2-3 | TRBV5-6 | CASSLGSGLDTQYF
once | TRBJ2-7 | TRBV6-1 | CASSGISGGAYEQYF
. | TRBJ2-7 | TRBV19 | CASTQGLEQYF
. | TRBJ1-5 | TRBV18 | CASSPQVREPQHF
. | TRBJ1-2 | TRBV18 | CASSQAPNYGYTF
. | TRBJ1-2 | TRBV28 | CASSLILYGYTF
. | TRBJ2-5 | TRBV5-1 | CASSLGPETQYF
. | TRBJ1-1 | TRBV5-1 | CASSPATTGENTEAFF
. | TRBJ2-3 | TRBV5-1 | CASSLEAADTQYF
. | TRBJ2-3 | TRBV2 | CASKAGSTDTQYF
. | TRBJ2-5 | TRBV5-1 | CASSFSRIGVGGETQYF
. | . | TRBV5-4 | CASSPGTGFSYEQYF
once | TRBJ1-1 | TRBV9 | CASSVSAQNTEAFF
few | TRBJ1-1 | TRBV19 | CASSSGQGEAFF
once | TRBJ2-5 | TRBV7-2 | CASSFGGRETQYF
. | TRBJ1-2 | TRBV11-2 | CASSLVEGPNYGYTF
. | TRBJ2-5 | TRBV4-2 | CASSQDASSGVVQETQYF
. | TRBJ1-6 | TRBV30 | CAWSRSRTLGNNSPLHF
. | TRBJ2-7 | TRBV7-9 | CASSLVSSYEQYF
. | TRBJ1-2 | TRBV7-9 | CASSEGWDYGYTF
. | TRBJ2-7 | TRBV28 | CASSFGRGPSYSYEQYF
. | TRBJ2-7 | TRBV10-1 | CASSTDLYEQYF
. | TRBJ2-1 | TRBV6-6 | CASSYLVTGYNEQFF
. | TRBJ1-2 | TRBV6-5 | CASSYGGHGYTF